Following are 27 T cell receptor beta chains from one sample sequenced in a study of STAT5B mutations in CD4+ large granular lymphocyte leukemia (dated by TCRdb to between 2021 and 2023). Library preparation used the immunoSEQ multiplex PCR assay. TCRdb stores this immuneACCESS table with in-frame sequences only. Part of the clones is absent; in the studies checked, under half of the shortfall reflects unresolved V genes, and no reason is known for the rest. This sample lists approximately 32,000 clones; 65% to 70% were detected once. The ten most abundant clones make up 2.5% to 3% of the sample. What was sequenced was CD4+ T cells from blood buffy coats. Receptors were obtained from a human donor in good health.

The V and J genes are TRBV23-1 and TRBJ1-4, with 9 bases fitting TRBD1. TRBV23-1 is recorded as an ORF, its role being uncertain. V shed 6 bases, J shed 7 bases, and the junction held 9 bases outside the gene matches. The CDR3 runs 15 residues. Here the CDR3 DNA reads TGCGCCAGCAGCCTAACAGGGGGCGTAAGTGAAAAACTGTTTTTT. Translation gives CASSLTGGVSEKLFF.

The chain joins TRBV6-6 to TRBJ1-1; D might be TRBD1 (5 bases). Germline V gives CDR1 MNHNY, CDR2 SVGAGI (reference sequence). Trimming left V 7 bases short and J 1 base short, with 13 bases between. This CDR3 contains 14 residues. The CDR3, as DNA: TGTGCCAGCACAGAACCCGGGGGGAACACTGAAGCTTTCTTT. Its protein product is CASTEPGGNTEAFF.

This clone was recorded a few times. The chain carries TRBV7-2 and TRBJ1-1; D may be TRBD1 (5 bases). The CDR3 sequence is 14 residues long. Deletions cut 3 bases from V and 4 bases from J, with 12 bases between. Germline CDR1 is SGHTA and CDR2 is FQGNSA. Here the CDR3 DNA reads TGTGCCAGCAGCTTCCGGCGGGGGACCACTGAAGCTTTCTTT. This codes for CASSFRRGTTEAFF.

The CDR3 loop reads CASSGQGTYEQYF. The CDR3 region has the DNA TGTGCCAGCAGTGGGCAGGGAACCTACGAGCAGTACTTC. J is TRBJ2-7 and V is TRBV2; TRBD1 might be the D (5 bases). This CDR3 has 13 amino acids. Germline assignment: CDR1 SNHLY and CDR2 FYNNEI. Trimming cost V 4 bases and J 2 bases, with 9 bases left between them.

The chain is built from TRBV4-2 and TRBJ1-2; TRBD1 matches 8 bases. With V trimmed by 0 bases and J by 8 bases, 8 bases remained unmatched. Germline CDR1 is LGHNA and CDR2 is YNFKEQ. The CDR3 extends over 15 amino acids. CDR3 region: CASSQDRQGAWGYTF. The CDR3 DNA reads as TGTGCCAGCAGCCAAGATCGTCAGGGGGCGTGGGGCTACACCTTC.

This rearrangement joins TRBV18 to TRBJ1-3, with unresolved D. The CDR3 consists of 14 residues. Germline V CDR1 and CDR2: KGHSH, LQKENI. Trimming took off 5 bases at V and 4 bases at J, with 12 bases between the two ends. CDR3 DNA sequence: TGTGCCAGCTCATCCACCGGGGAGGGAAACACCATATATTTT. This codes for CASSSTGEGNTIYF. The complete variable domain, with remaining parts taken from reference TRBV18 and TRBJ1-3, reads NAGVMQNPRHLVRRRGQEARLRCSPMKGHSHVYWYRQLPEEGLKFMVYLQKENIIDESGMPKERFSAEFPKEGPSILRIQQVVRGDSAAYFCASSSTGEGNTIYFGEGSWLTVV.

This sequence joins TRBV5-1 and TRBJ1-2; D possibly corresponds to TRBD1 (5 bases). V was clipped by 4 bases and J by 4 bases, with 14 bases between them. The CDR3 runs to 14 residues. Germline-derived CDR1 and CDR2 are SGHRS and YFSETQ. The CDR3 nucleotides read TGCGCCAGCAGCGGGGGTCCCGGGGGCTATGGCTACACCTTC. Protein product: CASSGGPGGYGYTF. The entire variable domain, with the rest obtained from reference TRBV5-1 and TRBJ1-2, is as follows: KAGVTQTPRYLIKTRGQQVTLSCSPISGHRSVSWYQQTPGQGLQFLFEYFSETQRNKGNFPGRFSGRQFSNSRSEMNVSTLELGDSALYLCASSGGPGGYGYTFGSGTRLTVV.

The CDR3 here is CATSRDRLAVETQYF. As DNA, the CDR3 is TGTGCCACCAGCAGAGATCGCCTGGCCGTGGAGACCCAGTACTTC. This chain links TRBV15 with TRBJ2-5; unclear D gene. The length of the CDR3 is 15 residues. Per the germline V gene, CDR1 is LNHNV and CDR2 is YYDKDF (reference sequence). Trimming cost V 0 bases and J 5 bases, with 13 bases left between them.

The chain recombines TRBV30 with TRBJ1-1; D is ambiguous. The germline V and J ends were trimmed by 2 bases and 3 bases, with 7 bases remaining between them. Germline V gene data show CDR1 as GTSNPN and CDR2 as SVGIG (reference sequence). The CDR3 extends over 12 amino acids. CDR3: CAWSRSDTEAFF. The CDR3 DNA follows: TGTGCCTGGAGTCGATCGGACACTGAAGCTTTCTTT. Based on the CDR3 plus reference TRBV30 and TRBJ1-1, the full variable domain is SQTIHQWPATLVQPVGSPLSLECTVEGTSNPNLYWYRQAAGRGLQLLFYSVGIGQISSEVPQNLSASRPQDRQFILSSKKLLLSDSGFYLCAWSRSDTEAFFGQGTRLTVV.

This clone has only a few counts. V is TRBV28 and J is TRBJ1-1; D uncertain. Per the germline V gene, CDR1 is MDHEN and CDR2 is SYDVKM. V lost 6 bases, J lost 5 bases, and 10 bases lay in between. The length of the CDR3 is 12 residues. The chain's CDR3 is CASSDTDTEAFF. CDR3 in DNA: TGTGCCAGCAGCGACACGGATACTGAAGCTTTCTTT.

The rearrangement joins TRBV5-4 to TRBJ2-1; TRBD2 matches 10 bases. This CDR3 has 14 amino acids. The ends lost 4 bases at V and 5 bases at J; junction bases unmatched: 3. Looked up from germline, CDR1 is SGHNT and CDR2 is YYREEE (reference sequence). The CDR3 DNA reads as TGTGCCAGCAGCCGTAGCGGGGGGAACAATGAGCAGTTCTTC. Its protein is CASSRSGGNNEQFF.

The CDR3, as DNA: TGTGCCAGCAGCTTCGTGGGACAGAACACCGGGGAGCTGTTTTTT. Translation gives CASSFVGQNTGELFF. This chain joins TRBV5-6 and TRBJ2-2, with a possible D match to TRBD1 (6 bases). This CDR3 has 15 residues. Germline lookup yields CDR1 SGHDT and CDR2 YYEEEE. With 2 bases removed from V and 1 base from J, the gap between germline ends came to 9 bases.

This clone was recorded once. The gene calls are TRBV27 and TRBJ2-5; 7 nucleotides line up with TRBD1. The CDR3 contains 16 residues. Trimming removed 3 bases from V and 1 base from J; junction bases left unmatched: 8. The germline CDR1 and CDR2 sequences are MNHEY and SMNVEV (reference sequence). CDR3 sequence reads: CASSLRGREGQETQYF. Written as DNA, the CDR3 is TGTGCCAGCAGTTTGAGGGGGCGCGAAGGCCAAGAGACCCAGTACTTC.

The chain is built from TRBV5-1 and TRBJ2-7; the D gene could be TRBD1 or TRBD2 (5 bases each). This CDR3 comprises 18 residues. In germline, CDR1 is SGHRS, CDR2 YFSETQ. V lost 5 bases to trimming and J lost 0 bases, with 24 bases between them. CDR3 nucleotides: TGCGCCAGCAGGAACCATCGTGACCGGGACGAAAACTCCTACGAGCAGTACTTC. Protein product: CASRNHRDRDENSYEQYF.

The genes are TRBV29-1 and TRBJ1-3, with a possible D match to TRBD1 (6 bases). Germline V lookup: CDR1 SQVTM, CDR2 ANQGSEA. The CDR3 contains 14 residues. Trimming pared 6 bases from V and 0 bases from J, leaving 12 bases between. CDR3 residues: CSVTQTGSGNTIYF. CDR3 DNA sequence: TGCAGCGTAACCCAGACAGGCTCTGGAAACACCATATATTTT.

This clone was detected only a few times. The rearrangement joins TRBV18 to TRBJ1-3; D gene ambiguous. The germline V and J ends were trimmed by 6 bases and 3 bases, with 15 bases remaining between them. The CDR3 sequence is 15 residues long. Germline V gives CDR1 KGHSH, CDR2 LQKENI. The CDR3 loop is CASSRDSEGGNTIYF. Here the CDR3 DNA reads TGTGCCAGCTCGCGTGACTCAGAGGGTGGAAACACCATATATTTT. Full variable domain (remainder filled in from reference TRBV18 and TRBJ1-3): NAGVMQNPRHLVRRRGQEARLRCSPMKGHSHVYWYRQLPEEGLKFMVYLQKENIIDESGMPKERFSAEFPKEGPSILRIQQVVRGDSAAYFCASSRDSEGGNTIYFGEGSWLTVV.

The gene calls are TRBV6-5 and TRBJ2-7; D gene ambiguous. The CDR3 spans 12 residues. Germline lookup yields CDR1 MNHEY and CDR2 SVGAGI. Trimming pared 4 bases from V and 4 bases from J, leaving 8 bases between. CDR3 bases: TGTGCCAGCAGTTCTTCCACTTACGAGCAGTACTTC. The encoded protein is CASSSSTYEQYF.

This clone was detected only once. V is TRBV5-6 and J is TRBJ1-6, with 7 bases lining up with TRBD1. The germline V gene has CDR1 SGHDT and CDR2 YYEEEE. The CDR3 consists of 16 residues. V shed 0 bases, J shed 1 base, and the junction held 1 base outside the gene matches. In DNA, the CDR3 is TGTGCCAGCAGCTTGGGGACAGGATCCTATAATTCACCCCTCCACTTT. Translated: CASSLGTGSYNSPLHF.

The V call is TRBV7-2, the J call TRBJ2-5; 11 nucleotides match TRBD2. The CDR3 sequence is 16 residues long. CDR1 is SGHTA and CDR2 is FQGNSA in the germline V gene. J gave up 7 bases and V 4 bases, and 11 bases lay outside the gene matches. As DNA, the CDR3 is TGTGCCAGCAGCTCGTTAATAGCGGGGGGGCGTGGGACCCAGTACTTC. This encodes CASSSLIAGGRGTQYF.

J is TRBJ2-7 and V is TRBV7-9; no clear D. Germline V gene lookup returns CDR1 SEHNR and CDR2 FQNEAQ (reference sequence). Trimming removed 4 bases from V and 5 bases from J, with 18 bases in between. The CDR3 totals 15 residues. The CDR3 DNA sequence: TGTGCCAGCAGCTCCCCGGGCCGTGCACTCGACGAGCAGTACTTC. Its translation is CASSSPGRALDEQYF.

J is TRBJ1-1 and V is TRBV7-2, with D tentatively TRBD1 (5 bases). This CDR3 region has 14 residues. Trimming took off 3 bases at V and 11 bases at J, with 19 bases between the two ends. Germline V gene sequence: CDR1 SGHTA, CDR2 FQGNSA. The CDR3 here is CASSLYQTSRGAFF. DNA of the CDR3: TGTGCCAGCAGCTTGTACCAAACGTCGAGGGGCGCTTTCTTT. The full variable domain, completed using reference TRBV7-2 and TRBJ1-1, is GAGVSQSPSNKVTEKGKDVELRCDPISGHTALYWYRQSLGQGLEFLIYFQGNSAPDKSGLPSDRFSAERTGGSVSTLTIQRTQQEDSAVYLCASSLYQTSRGAFFGQGTRLTVV.

As DNA, the CDR3 is TGCGCCAGCAGCTTGGGGGCAGGGAACGAGCAGTACTTC. Its translation: CASSLGAGNEQYF. The V call is TRBV5-1, the J call TRBJ2-7, with a possible D match to TRBD1 (5 bases). The CDR3 has 13 residues. V was pared by 0 bases and J by 5 bases, with 9 bases between. CDR1 and CDR2 (germline): SGHRS, YFSETQ.

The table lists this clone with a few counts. In nucleotides, the CDR3 is TGTGCCAGCAGCGTGACCGGGACAGGGTACTTC. The encoded protein is CASSVTGTGYF. V and J are TRBV5-8 and TRBJ2-7, with 8 bases that match TRBD1. The CDR3 is made up of 11 amino acids. Germline CDR1 is SGHTS and CDR2 is YDEGEE. V was pared by 4 bases and J by 12 bases, with 6 bases of the junction left unmatched.

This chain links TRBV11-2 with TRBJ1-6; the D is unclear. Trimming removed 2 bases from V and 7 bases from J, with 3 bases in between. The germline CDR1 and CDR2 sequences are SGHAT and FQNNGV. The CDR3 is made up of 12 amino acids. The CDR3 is CASSLPNSPLHF. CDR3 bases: TGTGCCAGCAGCTTACCCAATTCACCCCTCCACTTT.

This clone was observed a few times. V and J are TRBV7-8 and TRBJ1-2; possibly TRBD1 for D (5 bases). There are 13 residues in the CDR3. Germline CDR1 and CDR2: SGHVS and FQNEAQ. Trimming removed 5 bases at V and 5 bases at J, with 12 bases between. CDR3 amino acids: CASSPRQQYGYTF. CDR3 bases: TGTGCCAGCAGCCCCCGACAGCAATATGGCTACACCTTC.

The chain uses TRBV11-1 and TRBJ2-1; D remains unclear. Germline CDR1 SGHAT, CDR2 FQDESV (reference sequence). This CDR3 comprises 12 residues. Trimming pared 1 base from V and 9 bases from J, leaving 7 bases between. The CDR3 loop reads CASSLGKGEQFF. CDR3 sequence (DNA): TGTGCCAGCAGCTTAGGGAAGGGTGAGCAGTTCTTC.

CDR3 sequence (DNA): TGTGCCAGCAGAGCTACCGGGGAGCTGTTTTTT. This encodes CASRATGELFF. J is TRBJ2-2 and V is TRBV6-6; D unresolved. In germline, CDR1 is MNHNY, CDR2 SVGAGI (reference sequence). V dropped 6 bases and J dropped 5 bases, with 4 bases sitting between them. The CDR3 sequence is 11 residues long.